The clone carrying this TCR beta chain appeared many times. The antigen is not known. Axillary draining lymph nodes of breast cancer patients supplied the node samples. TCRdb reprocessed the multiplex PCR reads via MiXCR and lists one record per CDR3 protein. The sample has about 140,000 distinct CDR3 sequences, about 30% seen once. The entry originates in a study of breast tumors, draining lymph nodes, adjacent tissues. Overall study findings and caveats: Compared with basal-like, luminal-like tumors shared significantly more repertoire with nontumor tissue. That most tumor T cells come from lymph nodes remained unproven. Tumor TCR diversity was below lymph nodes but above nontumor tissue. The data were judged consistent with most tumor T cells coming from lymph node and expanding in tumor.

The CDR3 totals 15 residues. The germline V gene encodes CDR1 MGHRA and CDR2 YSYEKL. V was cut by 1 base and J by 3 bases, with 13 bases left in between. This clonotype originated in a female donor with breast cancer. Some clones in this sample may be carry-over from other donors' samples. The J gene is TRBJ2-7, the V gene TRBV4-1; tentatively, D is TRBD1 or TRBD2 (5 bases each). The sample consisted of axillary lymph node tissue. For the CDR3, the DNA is TGCGCCAGCAGCCAAGTCCCAGGGACCTTCTACGAGCAGTACGTC. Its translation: CASSQVPGTFYEQYV.